These T cell receptor beta chains were read from a single sample in a study of blood T cell repertoires in COVID-19. Only in-frame clones appear in the TCRdb table, and some are missing; sequencing was by immunoSEQ multiplex PCR. The profile covers 200,000 to 250,000 clones, with approximately 89% appearing a single time and about 5% taken by the ten largest. The source material was peripheral blood. These receptors originate from a middle-aged woman with acute or convalescent COVID-19. Both conserved end residues are part of each CDR3. The order of the fields is clone size, V gene, D gene, J gene, CDR3 DNA, CDR3 protein. D genes are given only for firm matches. Expanded clones get a size class; other rows say once, few or many, or leave the size out.

>-|TRBV27|-|TRBJ2-5
TGTGCCAGCAGTTTCTACCCTCAAGAGACCCAGTACTTC
CASSFYPQETQYF
>few|TRBV2|-|TRBJ1-4
TGTGCCAGCAGTTCAGAAATGGCAACTAATGAAAAACTGTTTTTT
CASSSEMATNEKLFF
>-|TRBV6-6|-|TRBJ1-1
TGTGCCAGCAGTTACCCTCCGTCCACTGAAGCTTTCTTT
CASSYPPSTEAFF
>-|TRBV4-1|TRBD1|TRBJ1-2
TGCGCCAGCAGCCAAGCGACGGGACAGGGGCATGGCTACACCTTC
CASSQATGQGHGYTF
>-|TRBV2|-|TRBJ1-1
TGTGCCAGCAACCCTGCAGGGCCCATGAACACTGAAGCTTTCTTT
CASNPAGPMNTEAFF
>-|TRBV7-9|-|TRBJ1-1
TGTGCCAGCATCGATCGTGGGGAGCGGATGAACACTGAAGCTTTCTTT
CASIDRGERMNTEAFF
>-|TRBV7-8|-|TRBJ1-3
TGTGCCAGCAGTTTTACCGGGGGAAACACCATATATTTT
CASSFTGGNTIYF
>-|TRBV9|-|TRBJ2-2
TGTGCCAGCAGCGCCGGTCGTGGTCTAAACAGGGCCGGGGAGCTGTTTTTT
CASSAGRGLNRAGELFF
>once|TRBV9|TRBD1|TRBJ1-6
TGTGCCAGCAGCCCAGGACAGGGCCATTCACCCCTCCACTTT
CASSPGQGHSPLHF
>once|TRBV9|-|TRBJ2-5
TGTGCCAGCAGCGCCTGGGGAGGCCAAGAGACCCAGTACTTC
CASSAWGGQETQYF
>-|TRBV5-5|-|TRBJ2-4
TGTGCCAGCAGCTTGGCCCCGACAGTAGCCAAAAACATTCAGTACTTC
CASSLAPTVAKNIQYF
>-|TRBV30|-|TRBJ1-5
TGTGCCTGGAGTGGACTGTTAGGCAATCAGCCCCAGCATTTT
CAWSGLLGNQPQHF
>once|TRBV10-1|-|TRBJ2-2
TGCGCCAGCACAGGGGACGCGAACACCGGGGAGCTGTTTTTT
CASTGDANTGELFF
>-|TRBV19|-|TRBJ1-4
TGTGCCAGTAGTAGGACAGTCGCAACTAATGAAAAACTGTTTTTT
CASSRTVATNEKLFF
>once|TRBV7-9|-|TRBJ1-5
TGTGCCAGCAGCTTGAGCACGGCGGGCAATCAGCCCCAGCATTTT
CASSLSTAGNQPQHF
>-|TRBV14|-|TRBJ1-5
TGTGCCAGCAGCCAAGGCGGTGCTCAGCCCCAGCATTTT
CASSQGGAQPQHF
>once|TRBV19|-|TRBJ1-4
TGTGCCAGTAGTATTGGGGGCGGCGAAAAACTGTTTTTT
CASSIGGGEKLFF
>-|TRBV6-5|-|TRBJ1-5
TGTGCCAGCAGTTACCGGGGTGGCAATCAGCCCCAGCATTTT
CASSYRGGNQPQHF
>once|TRBV9|-|TRBJ2-3
TGTGCCAGCAGCGTATCCCTGGCGGCGCCGGATACGCAGTATTTT
CASSVSLAAPDTQYF
>-|TRBV14|TRBD1|TRBJ1-2
TGTGCCAGCAGCCGGACAGGGGTACACTATGGCTACACCTTC
CASSRTGVHYGYTF
>-|TRBV6-5|TRBD1|TRBJ1-1
TGTGCCAGCAGTTATAGGGGACAGGGTTGGACTGAAGCTTTCTTT
CASSYRGQGWTEAFF
>-|TRBV27|-|TRBJ1-1
TGTGCCAGCAGCCCTCTCTCGGGTCCACGAGAAGCTTTCTTT
CASSPLSGPREAFF
>-|TRBV2|-|TRBJ1-1
TGTGCCAGCAGCCGGGACGGGGGCACTGAAGCTTTCTTT
CASSRDGGTEAFF
>-|TRBV7-8|TRBD1|TRBJ1-2
TGTGCCAGCAGCTCAATAGGGACAGGGGCTAACCCTAACTATGGCTACACCTTC
CASSSIGTGANPNYGYTF
>-|TRBV9|TRBD2|TRBJ2-2
TGTGCCAGCAGCATCAGGGCTAGCGGGGGCCCCGGGGAGCTGTTTTTT
CASSIRASGGPGELFF
>-|TRBV7-3|-|TRBJ2-6
TGTGCCAGCAGCTTAGGCCGGGACACGACCTCTGGGGCCAACGTCCTGACTTTC
CASSLGRDTTSGANVLTF
>-|TRBV19|-|TRBJ1-5
TGTGCCAGTAGTATTTCCCCCCATAGCAATCAGCCCCAGCATTTT
CASSISPHSNQPQHF
>few|TRBV10-3|TRBD1|TRBJ1-2
TGTGCCATCAGACTGACAGGGAGCAACGATGGCTACACCTTC
CAIRLTGSNDGYTF
>-|TRBV7-6|TRBD1|TRBJ1-1
TGTGCCAGCAGCTCCGCTCCGGGACAGGGCGATGAAGCTTTCTTT
CASSSAPGQGDEAFF
>once|TRBV5-4|-|TRBJ1-2
TGTGCCAGCAGCTTGGGGTCCCCGGGGGGCGCGGTTGGCTACACCTTC
CASSLGSPGGAVGYTF
>-|TRBV4-2|-|TRBJ1-5
TGTGCCAGCAGCCAAGAGGTTTCGACAACCGATCAGCCCCAGCATTTT
CASSQEVSTTDQPQHF
>-|TRBV5-1|-|TRBJ1-3
TGCGCCAGCAGCTTGGACGCCCGGTACTCTGGAAACACCATATATTTT
CASSLDARYSGNTIYF
>-|TRBV2|-|TRBJ1-3
TGTGCCAGCAGTACGGAAGCGGGAAACACCATATATTTT
CASSTEAGNTIYF
>-|TRBV7-2|TRBD1|TRBJ2-1
TGTGCCAGCAGCCTCGGGACAGGGTCCTACAATGAGCAGTTCTTC
CASSLGTGSYNEQFF
>-|TRBV10-3|TRBD2|TRBJ2-1
TGTGCCATCAGTCCTCCTTGGGGTATGAGCGGGGGGAGCTCCTACAATGAGCAGTTCTTC
CAISPPWGMSGGSSYNEQFF
>-|TRBV19|TRBD1|TRBJ2-1
TGTGCCAGTAGCCCGACAGGGTTATACAATGAGCAGTTCTTC
CASSPTGLYNEQFF
>once|TRBV24-1|-|TRBJ2-2
TGTGCCACCAGTGTTATACGGGGAACCACCGGGGAGCTGTTTTTT
CATSVIRGTTGELFF
>-|TRBV12-3/TRBV12-4|TRBD1|TRBJ1-5
TGTGCCAGCAGTACGACAGGGGGTCAGCCCCAGCATTTT
CASSTTGGQPQHF
>-|TRBV12-3/TRBV12-4|-|TRBJ2-2
TGTGCCAGCTTTTGGGCTGGGGAGCTGTTTTTT
CASFWAGELFF
>once|TRBV6-1|TRBD1|TRBJ1-2
TGTGCCAGCAGTGAATGGGGACAGGGGAACTATGGCTACACCTTC
CASSEWGQGNYGYTF